This is a list of T cell receptor beta chains from one sample in a study of memory CD4+ T cells and cytomegalovirus serostatus. Sequencing used immunoSEQ multiplex PCR; TCRdb keeps in-frame clones, though not all of them. In the table there are fewer than 75,000 clones, roughly four fifths of which are singletons. Material for sequencing was memory CD4+ T cells from blood. The source is an adult in good health and CMV-seronegative. Each CDR3 is given with its conserved first and last residue. Only some rows state a clone size, as once, few, many or a class for expanded clones.

clone size | V gene | CDR3 protein
once | TRBV5-3 | CARSLGLDPGELFF
- | TRBV18 | CASSPQNLRGYNEQFF
- | TRBV7-9 | CASSPLGALGDTQYF
- | TRBV6-6 | CASSLGPTEAFF
- | TRBV29-1 | CSVGKGANTEAFF
once | TRBV7-2 | CASTPTPKIAEAFF
- | TRBV4-2 | CASSQGRESEKLFF
medium-sized | TRBV5-1 | CASSLAGSTNEKLFF
- | TRBV7-2 | CASSPTSGRDTQYF
- | TRBV21-1 | CASGGFSGNTIYF
- | TRBV18 | CASSQSRGALNQPQHF
- | TRBV4-2 | CASSRQTGGYNQPQHF
- | TRBV7-8 | CASSQDRGQPQHF
- | TRBV21-1 | CASSPKTVSYEQYF
- | TRBV7-5 | CARRQGQPSGNTIYF
- | TRBV19 | CASSIRGGGGADTQYF
- | TRBV7-2 | CASSQNLYEQYF
- | TRBV18 | CASSPTVQGASAGTQYF
- | TRBV5-5 | CASSFRLAPGEQYF
- | TRBV9 | CASSLGTGPDHF
- | TRBV6-5 | CASRHPHSYEQYF
- | TRBV28 | CASSLDGNPYEQYF
- | TRBV7-2 | CASSQGTGDSPLHF
- | TRBV6-4 | CASSVGQGGTEAFF
- | TRBV10-3 | CAISEGIAGGVDTQYF
- | TRBV19 | CASTGWTEAFF
- | TRBV29-1 | CSVGGLARTQTQYF
- | TRBV11-3 | CASSSDRGRETQYF
- | TRBV5-4 | CASSSGVGDYGYTF
- | TRBV2 | CASSRAGELFF
few | TRBV29-1 | CSVRSPRDRTKNTGELFF
- | TRBV7-2 | CASSLAAGNSPLHF
- | TRBV5-8 | CASSLGQGVYKQYF
- | TRBV5-1 | CASSLAGQERNTIYF
- | TRBV6-6 | CASSAGAQIGPQHF
- | TRBV23-1 | CASRLLRGINEQYF
- | TRBV30 | CAWTWPGEAETTDTQYF
few | TRBV30 | CAWSGGEDGYTF
- | TRBV20-1 | CSVTTTGELFF
few | TRBV6-6 | CASSYLQGAADTQYF
- | TRBV7-2 | CASSPQAFEQYF
- | TRBV5-4 | CASSVGQGANPLEQYF
- | TRBV7-2 | CASSLGGGGEKLFF
- | TRBV5-4 | CASYSPDRGPGGYTF
- | TRBV29-1 | CSVLLAGKYNEQFF
- | TRBV7-8 | CASSLTSRGTGGTETQYF
- | TRBV4-1 | CASSQEAGERFF
- | TRBV6-4 | CASGGEGPQHF